This T cell receptor beta chain derives from a study of blood T cell repertoires in COVID-19. Trimming removed 2 bases at V and 1 base at J, with 8 bases between. Germline CDR1 reads KGHSH; CDR2 reads LQKENI. This CDR3 is 14 amino acids long. The assay was immunoSEQ multiplex PCR, and TCRdb's table has in-frame clones only and misses some. The sample shows roughly 230,000 clones, roughly 84% of them seen only once. Up to 2 weeks before entering the study, exposed participants had met a COVID-19 case. The J gene is TRBJ1-1, the V gene TRBV18; weak D call: TRBD1 (6 bases). This sequence originates from a woman between 50 and 59 years old who had been exposed to COVID-19. Sequenced sample: PBMCs or T cells enriched from blood (not recorded which). The CDR3 reads CASSPGGENTEAFF. Here the CDR3 DNA reads TGTGCCAGCTCACCAGGGGGCGAGAACACTGAAGCTTTCTTT.